A selection of T cell receptor beta chains follows, all from one sample in a study of blood T cell repertoires in COVID-19. Sequencing was performed with immunoSEQ multiplex PCR; in TCRdb, only in-frame clones are kept and a portion is missing. This sample has hundreds of thousands of clones; around 91% occur once, and the top ten carry roughly 1.1%. Source material: PBMCs or T cells enriched from blood (not recorded which). All receptors come from a man under 40 who had recovered from COVID-19. CDR3s include the opening cysteine and the closing phenylalanine or tryptophan.

CDR3aa	v_gene	j_gene
CASSLQSSRTGTDTEAFF	TRBV18	TRBJ1-1
CASSSGQYSGANVLTF	TRBV5-1	TRBJ2-6
CASSLQNTEAFF	TRBV7-9	TRBJ1-1
CASSSGTSGYEQYF	TRBV18	TRBJ2-7
CASSPRIAGTAYSNQPQHF	TRBV18	TRBJ1-5
CATSDPRDRDNEQFF	TRBV24-1	TRBJ2-1
CASSDTGGYNEQFF	TRBV2	TRBJ2-1
CATKRAGNTGELFF	TRBV28	TRBJ2-2
CASRTPGDSTDTQYF	TRBV5-4	TRBJ2-3
CASTGTSGLYGANVLTF	TRBV19	TRBJ2-6
CASSNRVQETQYF	TRBV3-1/TRBV3-2	TRBJ2-5
CASRGIEFLAGFYEQYF	TRBV2	TRBJ2-7
CASSIGTVLANYGYTF	TRBV5-1	TRBJ1-2
CASRQGGLQETQYF	TRBV28	TRBJ2-5
CASSQDFLSGGSSSYNEQFF	TRBV3-1/TRBV3-2	TRBJ2-1
CASSSLRGLTGKSGYTF	TRBV28	TRBJ1-2
CASTPTENTEAFF	TRBV2	TRBJ1-1
CASSYRGSGNTIYF	TRBV4-1	TRBJ1-3
CSVEAPGGLEQYF	TRBV29-1	TRBJ2-7
CASSVAPTGNNEKLFF	TRBV5-1	TRBJ1-4
CASSLGREEEFF	TRBV11-2	TRBJ2-1
CASSFDRGPHEQFF	TRBV11-2	TRBJ2-1
CAWTRKRYNYGYTF	TRBV30	TRBJ1-2
CASSQTGTGTNTGELFF	TRBV3-1/TRBV3-2	TRBJ2-2
CSVEQTDSFYGYTF	TRBV29-1	TRBJ1-2
CASSLEGTEGGGNTIYF	TRBV5-1	TRBJ1-3
CASSYSSQPQHF	TRBV19	TRBJ1-5
CASSLNTHRDRIYYGYTF	TRBV11-2	TRBJ1-2
CASSLGLAGGAGTGELFF	TRBV11-2	TRBJ2-2
CASRGQGAGELFF	TRBV11-1	TRBJ2-2
CASSGGQRDTQYF	TRBV7-9	TRBJ2-3
CASSYRKRVSSYEQYF	TRBV6-2/TRBV6-3	TRBJ2-7
CASSPGPDNEQFF	TRBV5-1	TRBJ2-1
CASTSQRSGAEKLFF	TRBV7-9	TRBJ1-4
CASSRYGTSGYNEQFF	TRBV14	TRBJ2-1
CAWQTGTGDSPLHF	TRBV30	TRBJ1-6
CASSKQGTNEKLFF	TRBV25-1	TRBJ1-4
CSVEGTGGSAGEKLFF	TRBV29-1	TRBJ1-4
CASSELGAGEKNEQFF	TRBV10-1	TRBJ2-1
CASSPTVAGGPYNEQFF	TRBV3-1/TRBV3-2	TRBJ2-1
CASSRLGGTNTGELFF	TRBV5-5	TRBJ2-2
CASSEGWTSYSYNEQFF	TRBV10-2	TRBJ2-1
CAWSVGQGTYEQYF	TRBV30	TRBJ2-7
CASSLGGRRAENQFF	TRBV11-2	TRBJ2-1
CASSDGTVGNIQYF	TRBV10-1	TRBJ2-4
CASRRQGDGNTIYF	TRBV5-1	TRBJ1-3